Below, 12 T cell receptor beta chains from the same sample are listed, as sequenced in a study of CD8 T cells in Susac syndrome. With random hexamers, 0.5 to 1 ug RNA was reverse transcribed. TCRdb re-called the immunoSEQ multiplex PCR reads with MiXCR, one entry per CDR3 protein. The sample carries more than 100,000 distinct CDR3 sequences, 96% recorded once. Sequenced sample: CD4+ T cells from PBMCs. Receptor source: a human donor with Susac syndrome.

This rearrangement joins TRBV7-9 to TRBJ2-7; 11 positions agree with TRBD2. Unmatched junction bases numbered 2, after V lost 10 bases and J lost 3 bases. The CDR3 is made up of 12 amino acids. Germline V gene data show CDR1 as SEHNR and CDR2 as FQNEAQ (reference sequence). CDR3 in amino acids: CATGTSGYEQYF. CDR3 coding DNA: TGTGCCACCGGGACTAGCGGCTACGAGCAGTACTTC.

The V call is TRBV7-9, the J call TRBJ2-7, with 13 bases that match TRBD2. The CDR3 spans 15 residues. Losses at the gene ends were 6 bases for V and 4 bases for J; bases not matched to a gene: 6. CDR1 and CDR2 (germline): SEHNR, FQNEAQ (reference sequence). CDR3 sequence: CASRQGLAGDYEQYF. Written as DNA, the CDR3 is TGTGCCAGCAGACAAGGACTAGCGGGAGATTACGAGCAGTACTTC.

The chain carries TRBV4-3 and TRBJ2-1; the match to TRBD2 covers 8 bases. With 0 bases clipped from V and 3 bases from J, the junction kept 7 bases outside the gene matches. The CDR3 length is 17 residues. Looked up from germline, CDR1 is LGHNA and CDR2 is YSLEER. The CDR3 loop reads CASSQEISTSVYNEQFF. CDR3 nucleotide sequence: TGCGCCAGCAGCCAAGAGATTTCGACTAGCGTCTACAATGAGCAGTTCTTC.

V usage is TRBV29-1 and J usage is TRBJ2-7; TRBD1 matches at 10 bases. V gave up 6 bases and J gave up 3 bases; unmatched junction bases: 5. This CDR3 contains 13 residues. Germline CDR1 SQVTM, CDR2 ANQGSEA. In DNA form, the CDR3 reads TGCAGCGTAACCGGGACAGGGGACTACGAGCAGTACTTC. Protein: CSVTGTGDYEQYF.

The rearrangement uses TRBV30 and TRBJ1-3; D remains unclear. CDR1 and CDR2 (germline): GTSNPN, SVGIG (reference sequence). The CDR3 runs 16 residues. V shed 4 bases and J shed 0 bases, with 16 bases lying between them. CDR3 residues: CAWKPRLLRSGNTIYF. The CDR3, as DNA: TGTGCCTGGAAACCCCGCCTTTTGCGCTCTGGAAACACCATATATTTT.

V and J are TRBV12-3 or TRBV12-4 and TRBJ2-3, with TRBD1 matching 9 bases. The CDR3 covers 14 residues. Trimming cost V 7 bases and J 5 bases; bases outside gene matches: 7. CDR3 nucleotides: TGTGCCAGCAACCAACAGGGGGCTGGAGATACGCAGTATTTT. Translating gives CASNQQGAGDTQYF.

The chain uses TRBV6-2 or TRBV6-3 and TRBJ1-5; D is uncertain. CDR3 size: 14 residues. CDR1 MNHEY and CDR2 SVGEGT come from the germline V gene. Trimming removed 4 bases from V and 4 bases from J, with 11 bases in between. CDR3 sequence reads: CASSFRRENQPQHF. DNA of the CDR3: TGTGCCAGCAGTTTTCGACGGGAGAATCAGCCCCAGCATTTT.

The rearrangement uses TRBV2 and TRBJ2-7, with D maybe TRBD2 (5 bases). V was trimmed by 4 bases and J by 12 bases, leaving 13 bases between them. Germline V CDR1 and CDR2: SNHLY, FYNNEI. CDR3 size: 11 residues. CDR3 region: CASSGFREGYF. The CDR3 DNA reads TGTGCCAGCAGTGGATTCCGCGAGGGGTACTTC.

V usage is TRBV2 and J usage is TRBJ2-1; TRBD1 aligns across 7 bases. The germline CDR1 and CDR2 sequences are SNHLY and FYNNEI. CDR3 length equals 13 residues. The V segment lost 6 bases and the J segment 8 bases; nucleotides outside the gene matches: 7. DNA of the CDR3: TGTGCCAGCAGGGGGACAGTTGGCTATGAGCAGTTCTTC. Translating it yields CASRGTVGYEQFF. Combining the CDR3 with reference TRBV2 and TRBJ2-1 gives the whole variable domain EPEVTQTPSHQVTQMGQEVILRCVPISNHLYFYWYRQILGQKVEFLVSFYNNEISEKSEIFDDQFSVERPDGSNFTLKIRSTKLEDSAMYFCASRGTVGYEQFFGPGTRLTVL.

The gene calls are TRBV29-1 and TRBJ2-3, with unresolved D. V was cut by 4 bases and J by 0 bases, with 11 bases left in between. The germline CDR1 and CDR2 sequences are SQVTM and ANQGSEA. The CDR3 runs to 14 residues. CDR3 sequence (DNA): TGCAGCGTTGCGCCAATCTCTAGCACAGATACGCAGTATTTT. Amino acids: CSVAPISSTDTQYF.

V gene TRBV29-1 combines with J gene TRBJ2-1, with D tentatively TRBD1 or TRBD2 (5 bases each). Trimming took off 3 bases at V and 3 bases at J, with 9 bases between the two ends. The germline V gene has CDR1 SQVTM and CDR2 ANQGSEA. The CDR3 has 13 amino acids. Here the CDR3 reads CSVEGRFYNEQFF. The CDR3 region has the DNA TGCAGCGTTGAGGGACGCTTCTACAATGAGCAGTTCTTC.

The gene calls are TRBV3-1 and TRBJ2-3; TRBD1 might be the D (6 bases). CDR3 length: 16 amino acids. V gave up 3 bases and J gave up 0 bases, with 13 bases separating them. Per the germline V gene, CDR1 is LGHDT and CDR2 is YNNKEL (reference sequence). The CDR3 region has the DNA TGTGCCAGCAGCCATCTACAGGGAACGAGCACAGATACGCAGTATTTT. Amino acids: CASSHLQGTSTDTQYF.